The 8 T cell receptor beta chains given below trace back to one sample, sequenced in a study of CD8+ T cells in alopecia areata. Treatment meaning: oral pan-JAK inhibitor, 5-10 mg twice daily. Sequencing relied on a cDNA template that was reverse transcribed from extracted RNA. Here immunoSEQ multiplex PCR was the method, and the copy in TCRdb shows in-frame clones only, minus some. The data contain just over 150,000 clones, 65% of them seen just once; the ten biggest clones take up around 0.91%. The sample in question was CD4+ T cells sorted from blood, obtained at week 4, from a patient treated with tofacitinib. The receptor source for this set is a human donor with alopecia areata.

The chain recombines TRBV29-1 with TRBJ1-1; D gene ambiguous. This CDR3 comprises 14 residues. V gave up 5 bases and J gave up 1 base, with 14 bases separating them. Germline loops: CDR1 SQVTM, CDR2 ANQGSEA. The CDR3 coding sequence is TGCAGCGTTTGGCGGCGAGCTGCGAACACTGAAGCTTTCTTT. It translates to CSVWRRAANTEAFF. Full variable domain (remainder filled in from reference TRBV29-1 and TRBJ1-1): SAVISQKPSRDICQRGTSLTIQCQVDSQVTMMFWYRQQPGQSLTLIATANQGSEATYESGFVIDKFPISRPNLTFSTLTVSNMSPEDSSIYLCSVWRRAANTEAFFGQGTRLTVV.

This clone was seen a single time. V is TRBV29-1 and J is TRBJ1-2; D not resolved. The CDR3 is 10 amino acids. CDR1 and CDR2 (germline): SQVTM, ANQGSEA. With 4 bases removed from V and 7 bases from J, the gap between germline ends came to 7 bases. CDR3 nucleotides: TGCAGCGTTGGACAAGTTGGCTACACCTTC. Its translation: CSVGQVGYTF.

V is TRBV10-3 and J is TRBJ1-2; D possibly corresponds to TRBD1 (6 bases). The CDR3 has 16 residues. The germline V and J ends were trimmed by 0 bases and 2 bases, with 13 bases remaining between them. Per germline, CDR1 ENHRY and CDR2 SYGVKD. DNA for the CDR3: TGTGCCATCAGTGAGTCTTTTTCAGGGGCCAACTATGGCTACACCTTC. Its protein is CAISESFSGANYGYTF.

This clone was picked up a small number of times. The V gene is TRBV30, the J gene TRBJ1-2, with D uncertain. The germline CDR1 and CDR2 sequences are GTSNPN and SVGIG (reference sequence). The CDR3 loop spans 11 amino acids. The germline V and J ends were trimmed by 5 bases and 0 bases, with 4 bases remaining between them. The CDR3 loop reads CAWGANYGYTF. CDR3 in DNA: TGTGCCTGGGGAGCTAACTATGGCTACACCTTC.

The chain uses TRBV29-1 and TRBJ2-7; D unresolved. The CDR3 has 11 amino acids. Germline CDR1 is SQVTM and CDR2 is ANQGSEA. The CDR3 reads CTVKVGYEQYF. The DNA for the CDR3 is TGCACGGTAAAGGTCGGCTACGAGCAGTACTTC.

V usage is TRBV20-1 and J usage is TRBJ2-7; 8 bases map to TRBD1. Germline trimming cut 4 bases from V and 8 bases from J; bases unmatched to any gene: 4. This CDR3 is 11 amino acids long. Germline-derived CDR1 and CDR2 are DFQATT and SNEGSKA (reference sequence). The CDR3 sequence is CSAMRTGKQYF. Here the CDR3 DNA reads TGCAGTGCTATGAGGACAGGGAAGCAGTACTTC.

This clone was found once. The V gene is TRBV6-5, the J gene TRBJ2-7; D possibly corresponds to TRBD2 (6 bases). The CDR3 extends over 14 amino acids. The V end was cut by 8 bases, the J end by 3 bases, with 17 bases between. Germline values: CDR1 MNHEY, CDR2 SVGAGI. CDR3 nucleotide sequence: TGTGCCAGCGCGGGACTCTATAAGAGCTACGAGCAGTACTTC. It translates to CASAGLYKSYEQYF.

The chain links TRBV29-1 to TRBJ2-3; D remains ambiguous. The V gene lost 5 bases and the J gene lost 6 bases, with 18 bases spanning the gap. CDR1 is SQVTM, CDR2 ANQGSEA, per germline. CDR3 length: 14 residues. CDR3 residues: CSVPDPLTLDTQYF. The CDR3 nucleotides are TGCAGCGTTCCTGACCCGCTGACTTTGGATACGCAGTATTTT.